A selection of T cell receptor beta chains follows, all from one sample in a study of shared clonotypes between healthy human individuals. Sequencing was performed with immunoSEQ multiplex PCR; in TCRdb, only in-frame clones are kept and a portion is missing. The sample lists 2 million to 2.5 million clones; 80% to 95% were seen once. Material: naive CD4+ T cells from PBMCs. The source is a man between 18 and 29 years old in good health. Some clones in this sample may be carry-over from other donors' samples. The CDR3 runs from the conserved cysteine through the conserved F or W. The order of the fields is J gene, clone size, V gene, D gene, CDR3 DNA, CDR3 protein. A D gene is named only where the DNA matches it firmly. Expanded clones are given a class, and other clones once, few, many or no size at all.

J gene: TRBJ2-7; clone size: .; V gene: TRBV30; D gene: TRBD1; CDR3 DNA: TGTGCCTGGAGTGGGGGGACAGCCTACGAGCAGTACTTC; CDR3 protein: CAWSGGTAYEQYF
J gene: TRBJ2-6; clone size: once; V gene: TRBV18; D gene: .; CDR3 DNA: TGTGCCAGCTCACCGGTCATTGGAGGGGCCAACGTCCTGACTTTC; CDR3 protein: CASSPVIGGANVLTF
J gene: TRBJ1-4; clone size: .; V gene: TRBV30; D gene: .; CDR3 DNA: TGTGCCTGGAGTGTACCGCGTACTACTAATGAAAAACTGTTTTTT; CDR3 protein: CAWSVPRTTNEKLFF
J gene: TRBJ2-2; clone size: .; V gene: TRBV6-1; D gene: .; CDR3 DNA: TGTGCCAGCAGTGAAGCGTTTAGCGGAGGGGCCGGGGAGCTGTTTTTT; CDR3 protein: CASSEAFSGGAGELFF
J gene: TRBJ1-2; clone size: .; V gene: TRBV19; D gene: .; CDR3 DNA: TGTGCCAGTAACGGCGGGCCAGGCCGTGACTATGGCTACACCTTC; CDR3 protein: CASNGGPGRDYGYTF
J gene: TRBJ1-5; clone size: few; V gene: TRBV20-1; D gene: .; CDR3 DNA: TGCAGTGCTAGAGATCATCAGCCCCAGCATTTT; CDR3 protein: CSARDHQPQHF
J gene: TRBJ2-7; clone size: .; V gene: TRBV4-1; D gene: TRBD1; CDR3 DNA: TGCGCCAGCAGCCAGTTCAGCCGGGACAGGGTTTCCGAGCAGTACTTC; CDR3 protein: CASSQFSRDRVSEQYF
J gene: TRBJ1-1; clone size: .; V gene: TRBV28; D gene: .; CDR3 DNA: TGTGCCAGCAGCCCTGTCGGTGAAGCTTTCTTT; CDR3 protein: CASSPVGEAFF
J gene: TRBJ2-2; clone size: .; V gene: TRBV7-3; D gene: TRBD2; CDR3 DNA: TGTGCCAGCAGCCCCTACATCGGGAGGGCCAGCACCGGGGAGCTGTTTTTT; CDR3 protein: CASSPYIGRASTGELFF
J gene: TRBJ2-4; clone size: .; V gene: TRBV4-1; D gene: TRBD2; CDR3 DNA: TGCGCCAGCAGCCACGGACTAGCGGGAGGGCCAGCCAAAAACATTCAGTACTTC; CDR3 protein: CASSHGLAGGPAKNIQYF
J gene: TRBJ2-7; clone size: once; V gene: TRBV7-8; D gene: .; CDR3 DNA: TGTGCCAGCAGCCTCGCCCGGGGTTACGAGCAGTACTTC; CDR3 protein: CASSLARGYEQYF
J gene: TRBJ1-2; clone size: .; V gene: TRBV18; D gene: TRBD1; CDR3 DNA: TGTGCCAGCTCACCAGGGACAGGGTTCCATGGCTACACCTTC; CDR3 protein: CASSPGTGFHGYTF
J gene: TRBJ2-1; clone size: .; V gene: TRBV19; D gene: .; CDR3 DNA: TGTGCCAGTAGTACCACGAGCGGGCCCTACAATGAGCAGTTCTTC; CDR3 protein: CASSTTSGPYNEQFF
J gene: TRBJ1-1; clone size: .; V gene: TRBV28; D gene: .; CDR3 DNA: TGTGCCAGCAGTTTATACACTGAAGCTTTCTTT; CDR3 protein: CASSLYTEAFF
J gene: TRBJ2-5; clone size: .; V gene: TRBV28; D gene: TRBD2; CDR3 DNA: TGTGCCAGCAGTGAGACTAGCGGGAACGGCGGCGAGACCCAGTACTTC; CDR3 protein: CASSETSGNGGETQYF
J gene: TRBJ1-2; clone size: .; V gene: TRBV6-6; D gene: TRBD1; CDR3 DNA: TGTGCCAGCAGTTACTCGCTGGGACAGGGACCAAATGGCTACACCTTC; CDR3 protein: CASSYSLGQGPNGYTF
J gene: TRBJ1-1; clone size: .; V gene: TRBV5-6; D gene: .; CDR3 DNA: TGTGCCAGCAGCTTGTTCGTGGGGTCCCGGACTGAAGCTTTCTTT; CDR3 protein: CASSLFVGSRTEAFF
J gene: TRBJ1-2; clone size: .; V gene: TRBV2; D gene: .; CDR3 DNA: TGTGCCAGCAGCCGGGGCGGGGCCTCTAACTATGGCTACACCTTC; CDR3 protein: CASSRGGASNYGYTF
J gene: TRBJ2-1; clone size: .; V gene: TRBV6-6; D gene: .; CDR3 DNA: TGTGCCAGCAGTTCCTATCCCCGGGGCAATGAGCAGTTCTTC; CDR3 protein: CASSSYPRGNEQFF
J gene: TRBJ1-1; clone size: .; V gene: TRBV10-3; D gene: TRBD1; CDR3 DNA: TGTGCCATCAGTGAGTACAGGGGGAACACTGAAGCTTTCTTT; CDR3 protein: CAISEYRGNTEAFF